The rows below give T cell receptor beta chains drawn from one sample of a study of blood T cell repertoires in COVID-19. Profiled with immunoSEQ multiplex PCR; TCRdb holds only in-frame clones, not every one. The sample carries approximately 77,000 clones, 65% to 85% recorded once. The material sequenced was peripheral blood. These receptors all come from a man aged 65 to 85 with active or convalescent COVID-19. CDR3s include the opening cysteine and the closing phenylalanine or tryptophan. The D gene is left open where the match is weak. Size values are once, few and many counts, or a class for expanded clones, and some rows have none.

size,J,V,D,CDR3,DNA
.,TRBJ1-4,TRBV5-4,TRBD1,CASSKTGVGEKLFF,TGTGCCAGCAGCAAAACAGGGGTAGGAGAAAAACTGTTTTTT
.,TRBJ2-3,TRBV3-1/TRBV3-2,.,CASSPGTGGGPDTQYF,TGTGCCAGCAGCCCCGGCACGGGTGGGGGCCCAGATACGCAGTATTTT
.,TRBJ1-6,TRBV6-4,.,CASSDIYGGNSPLHF,TGTGCCAGCAGTGACATATACGGGGGGAATTCACCCCTCCACTTT
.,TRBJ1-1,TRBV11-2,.,CASSQGLEAFF,TGTGCCAGCAGTCAAGGACTGGAGGCTTTCTTT
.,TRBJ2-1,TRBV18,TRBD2,CASSPNQPGTSRNEQFF,TGTGCCAGCTCACCGAACCAACCCGGGACTAGCAGAAATGAGCAGTTCTTC
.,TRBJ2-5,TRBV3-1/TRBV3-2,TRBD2,CASSQYTSGQETQYF,TGTGCCAGCAGCCAATATACTAGCGGCCAAGAGACCCAGTACTTC
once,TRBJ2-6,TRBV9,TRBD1,CASSVQGAGANVLTF,TGTGCCAGCAGCGTTCAGGGGGCTGGGGCCAACGTCCTGACTTTC
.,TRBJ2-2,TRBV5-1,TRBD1,CASSSRTGGDYTGELFF,TGCGCCAGCAGCTCCCGGACAGGGGGCGATTACACCGGGGAGCTGTTTTTT
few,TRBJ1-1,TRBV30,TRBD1,CAWSPGGDREAFF,TGTGCCTGGAGTCCCGGGGGGGACAGAGAAGCTTTCTTT
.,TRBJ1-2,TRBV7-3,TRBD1,CASSRGQGDYYGYTF,TGTGCCAGCAGCCGTGGACAGGGTGACTACTATGGCTACACCTTC
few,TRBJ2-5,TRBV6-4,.,CASSDRSKTQYF,TGTGCCAGCAGTGACAGGAGTAAGACCCAGTACTTC
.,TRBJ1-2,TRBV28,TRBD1,CASSGDRDGYTF,TGTGCCAGCAGTGGGGACAGGGATGGCTACACCTTC
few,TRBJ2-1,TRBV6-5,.,CASSYPGTPQFF,TGTGCCAGCAGTTACCCCGGGACTCCGCAGTTCTTC
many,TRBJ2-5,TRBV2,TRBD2,CASSERISGGRETQYF,TGTGCCAGCAGTGAAAGGATTAGCGGGGGTAGGGAGACCCAGTACTTC
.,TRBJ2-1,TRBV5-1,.,CASSLVRAGLSYNEQFF,TGCGCCAGCAGCTTGGTCAGGGCAGGTCTTTCCTACAATGAGCAGTTCTTC
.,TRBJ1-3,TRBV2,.,CAGGEQGGNTIYF,TGTGCCGGAGGGGAGCAGGGAGGAAACACCATATATTTT
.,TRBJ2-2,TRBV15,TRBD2,CATRRGGSNTGELFF,TGTGCCACCAGACGGGGGGGCAGTAACACCGGGGAGCTGTTTTTT
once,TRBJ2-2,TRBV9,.,CASSGDTGTTNTGELFF,TGTGCCAGCAGTGGAGATACCGGGACAACGAACACCGGGGAGCTGTTTTTT
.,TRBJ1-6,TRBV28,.,CASSSGFSNSPLHF,TGTGCCAGCAGTTCAGGGTTCTCGAATTCACCCCTCCACTTT
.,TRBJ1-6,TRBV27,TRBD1,CASSISRDRGSPLHF,TGTGCCAGCAGCATTTCCCGGGACAGGGGGTCACCCCTCCACTTT
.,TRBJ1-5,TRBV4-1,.,CASSHTRDTNQPQHF,TGCGCCAGCAGCCATACGCGGGATACCAATCAGCCCCAGCATTTT
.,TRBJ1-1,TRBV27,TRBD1,CASSPGTGWTEAFF,TGTGCCAGCAGCCCCGGGACAGGGTGGACTGAAGCTTTCTTT
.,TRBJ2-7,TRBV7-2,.,CASSIGTPPYEQYF,TGTGCCAGCAGCATCGGGACACCGCCCTACGAGCAGTACTTC
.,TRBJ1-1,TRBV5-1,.,CASSPPGVPEAFF,TGCGCCAGCTCCCCCCCGGGAGTCCCTGAAGCTTTCTTT
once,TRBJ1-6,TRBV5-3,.,CARSFKAKEDSPLHF,TGTGCCAGAAGCTTTAAAGCCAAAGAGGATTCACCCCTCCACTTT
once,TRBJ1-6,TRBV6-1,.,CASSVSPLIGNSPLHF,TGTGCCAGCAGTGTGTCCCCCTTAATCGGGAATTCACCCCTCCACTTT
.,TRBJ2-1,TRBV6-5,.,CASSPRSDSKGFF,TGTGCCAGCAGTCCCCGATCCGACAGTAAAGGGTTCTTC
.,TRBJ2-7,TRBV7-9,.,CASSLDSRGPYEQYF,TGTGCCAGCAGCTTAGATTCACGGGGTCCCTACGAGCAGTACTTC
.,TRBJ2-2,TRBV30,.,CAWNAGGRTVREELFF,TGTGCCTGGAACGCCGGTGGACGGACAGTTCGGGAGGAGCTGTTTTTT
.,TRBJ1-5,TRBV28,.,CASSSGQYNQPQHF,TGTGCCAGCAGTTCCGGACAGTACAATCAGCCCCAGCATTTT
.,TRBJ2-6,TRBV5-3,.,CARSTPRGGGANVLTF,TGTGCCAGAAGCACTCCAAGGGGTGGTGGGGCCAACGTCCTGACTTTC
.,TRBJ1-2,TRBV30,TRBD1,CAWSRDRGLGYTF,TGTGCCTGGAGTAGGGACAGGGGTTTGGGCTACACCTTC
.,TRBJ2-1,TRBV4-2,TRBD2,CASSQGSGLAALNNEQFF,TGTGCCAGCAGCCAAGGTAGTGGACTAGCGGCGTTGAACAATGAGCAGTTCTTC
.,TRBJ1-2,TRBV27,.,CASRGLGYGYTF,TGTGCCAGCAGGGGGCTGGGGTATGGCTACACCTTC
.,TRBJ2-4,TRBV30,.,CAWSVQGGQYF,TGTGCCTGGAGTGTACAGGGAGGGCAGTACTTC
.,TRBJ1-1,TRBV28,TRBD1,CASSPTGAENTEAFF,TGTGCCAGCAGCCCGACAGGGGCGGAGAACACTGAAGCTTTCTTT
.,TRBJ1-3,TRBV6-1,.,CASSEVGGLGNTIYF,TGTGCCAGCAGTGAAGTTGGGGGCCTCGGAAACACCATATATTTT
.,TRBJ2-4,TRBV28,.,CATSSGAIIQYF,TGTGCCACCTCCTCTGGGGCGATCATTCAGTACTTC
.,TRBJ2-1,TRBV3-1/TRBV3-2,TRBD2,CASSREGYNEQFF,TGTGCCAGCAGCCGGGAGGGTTACAATGAGCAGTTCTTC
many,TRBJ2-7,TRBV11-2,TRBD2,CASSLVTGGGEQYF,TGTGCCAGCAGCTTAGTCACCGGCGGGGGGGAGCAGTACTTC
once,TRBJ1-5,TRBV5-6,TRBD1,CASSIGQGYQPQHF,TGTGCCAGCAGCATTGGACAGGGCTATCAGCCCCAGCATTTT